This is a list of T cell receptor beta chains from one sample in a study of T-cell reconstitution after alpha-beta-depleted transplantation in children. Via MiXCR, TCRdb re-called the PCR reads, giving one row per CDR3 protein. The table shows roughly 82,000 distinct CDR3 sequences, with 11% to 15% occurring only once. Source: PBMCs, mostly from graft donor cells, taken 180 days after TCRalphabeta/CD19-depleted stem cell transplant. Receptor source: a male patient between 2 and 10 years old who had a stem cell transplant for acute lymphoblastic leukemia, so the T cells may come from the graft donor. The CDR3 runs from the conserved cysteine through the conserved F or W. D genes are given only for firm matches. Clone size appears in some rows only: once, few, many, or a class for an expanded clone.

TRBJ2-5 | NA | TRBD1 | TRBV4-2 | CASGQADQETQYF | TGTGCCAGCGGACAGGCCGATCAAGAGACCCAGTACTTC
TRBJ1-3 | many | TRBD1 | TRBV27 | CASSRGGLGNTIYF | TGTGCCAGCAGCCGAGGGGGCCTTGGAAACACCATATATTTT
TRBJ2-1 | NA | NA | TRBV24-1 | CATSRSPYNEQFF | TGTGCCACCAGTAGGTCACCATACAATGAGCAGTTCTTC
TRBJ1-2 | NA | NA | TRBV27 | CASSLGPDRYGYTF | TGTGCCAGCAGTTTAGGCCCGGATCGCTATGGCTACACCTTC
TRBJ2-3 | medium-sized | NA | TRBV5-1 | CASTSGAGTDTQYF | TGCGCCAGCACCTCAGGGGCCGGCACAGATACGCAGTATTTT
TRBJ1-2 | few | NA | TRBV28 | CASSSEGPPYGYTF | TGTGCCAGCAGTTCGGAGGGTCCTCCCTATGGCTACACCTTC
TRBJ2-1 | NA | TRBD2 | TRBV5-1 | CASTRLAVLPSYNEQFF | TGCGCCAGCACCAGACTAGCGGTTCTTCCCTCCTACAATGAGCAGTTCTTC
TRBJ2-3 | NA | NA | TRBV20-1 | CSAWGPGQAVADTQYF | TGCAGTGCTTGGGGCCCGGGTCAGGCCGTGGCAGATACGCAGTATTTT
TRBJ2-5 | few | NA | TRBV6-5 | CASSYSRLDSWRTQYF | TGTGCCAGCAGTTACTCTCGTCTGGACAGCTGGCGGACCCAGTACTTC
TRBJ2-3 | many | TRBD2 | TRBV7-6 | CASSPQLAGVADTQYF | TGTGCCAGCAGCCCCCAACTAGCGGGAGTCGCAGATACGCAGTATTTT
TRBJ1-1 | few | NA | TRBV6-1 | CASTRDVLVGTEAFF | TGTGCCAGCACCCGGGACGTTCTGGTAGGGACTGAAGCTTTCTTT
TRBJ2-2 | many | NA | TRBV5-1 | CASSSGFNTGELFF | TGCGCCAGCAGCTCGGGGTTTAACACCGGGGAGCTGTTTTTT
TRBJ1-2 | NA | NA | TRBV20-1 | CSARKINYGYTF | TGCAGTGCTAGAAAGATTAACTATGGCTACACCTTC
TRBJ1-1 | NA | NA | TRBV5-6 | CASSFGTPNTEAFF | TGTGCCAGCAGCTTCGGGACACCGAACACTGAAGCTTTCTTT
TRBJ2-1 | few | NA | TRBV7-8 | CASSSLGGGGPYNEQFF | TGTGCCAGCAGCTCCCTGGGGGGCGGGGGACCCTACAATGAGCAGTTCTTC
TRBJ2-3 | NA | NA | TRBV27 | CASSRAGGGHTQYF | TGTGCCAGCAGTAGGGCTGGAGGGGGGCATACGCAGTATTTT
TRBJ2-7 | NA | NA | TRBV27 | CASSSDPDGNSYEQYF | TGTGCCAGCAGTTCCGACCCGGACGGGAATTCCTACGAGCAGTACTTC
TRBJ2-7 | many | TRBD2 | TRBV10-3 | CAINGGRSYEQYF | TGTGCCATCAATGGCGGGAGGTCCTACGAGCAGTACTTC
TRBJ2-1 | few | TRBD2 | TRBV4-3 | CASSQRGLAGVGEQFF | TGCGCCAGCAGCCAAAGGGGACTAGCGGGGGTAGGGGAGCAGTTCTTC
TRBJ1-3 | NA | NA | TRBV7-2 | CASSLPVNTIYF | TGTGCCAGCAGCTTGCCGGTAAACACCATATATTTT
TRBJ1-5 | NA | NA | TRBV2 | CASIGGASNQPQHF | TGTGCCAGCATAGGAGGGGCGAGCAATCAGCCCCAGCATTTT
TRBJ2-7 | few | NA | TRBV6-2/TRBV6-3 | CASSYPTGSEQYF | TGTGCCAGCAGTTACCCAACAGGGTCCGAGCAGTACTTC
TRBJ2-5 | many | NA | TRBV5-1 | CASSFRQGIRETQYF | TGCGCCAGCAGCTTTCGGCAGGGCATAAGGGAGACCCAGTACTTC
TRBJ2-2 | NA | TRBD2 | TRBV11-1 | CAISLYPGTSGSNRELFF | TGTGCCATCAGCTTATACCCCGGGACTAGCGGGAGCAACCGGGAGCTGTTTTTT
TRBJ1-5 | NA | NA | TRBV7-9 | CASSLVGQQPQHF | TGTGCCAGCAGCTTGGTAGGGCAGCAGCCCCAGCATTTT
TRBJ1-3 | few | NA | TRBV28 | CASSLKGNTIYF | TGTGCCAGCAGTTTAAAAGGGAACACCATATATTTT
TRBJ2-5 | NA | NA | TRBV2 | CASLGLGETQYF | TGTGCCAGCCTCGGGCTAGGGGAGACCCAGTACTTC
TRBJ2-5 | NA | NA | TRBV28 | CASSFRNQETQYF | TGTGCCAGCAGTTTCAGGAACCAAGAGACCCAGTACTTC